Following are 2 T cell receptor beta chains from one sample sequenced in a study of shared T cell receptors in the human thymus. Repertoires were generated with immunoSEQ multiplex PCR, while TCRdb's copy carries only in-frame clones and drops some. Of a few hundred thousand clones in the sample, 95% were seen once. Material for sequencing was thymocytes. The receptors originated from a human donor.

V gene TRBV6-5 combines with J gene TRBJ1-5; D gene unclear. Trimming took 0 bases from V and 9 from J, leaving 18 bases between them. CDR3 length equals 16 residues. Germline V CDR1 and CDR2: MNHEY, SVGAGI. CDR3 sequence (DNA): TGTGCCAGCAGTTACTCGATAGGAGGCAGCCCAGGGCCCCAGCATTTT. Protein product: CASSYSIGGSPGPQHF.

The chain recombines TRBV18 with TRBJ2-7; TRBD1 agrees at 8 bases. Unmatched junction bases numbered 3, after V lost 8 bases and J lost 3 bases. Germline V CDR1 and CDR2: KGHSH, LQKENI. CDR3 length: 12 amino acids. CDR3 amino acids: CASRGQGYEQYF. In DNA, the CDR3 is TGTGCCAGCCGCGGACAGGGCTACGAGCAGTACTTC.